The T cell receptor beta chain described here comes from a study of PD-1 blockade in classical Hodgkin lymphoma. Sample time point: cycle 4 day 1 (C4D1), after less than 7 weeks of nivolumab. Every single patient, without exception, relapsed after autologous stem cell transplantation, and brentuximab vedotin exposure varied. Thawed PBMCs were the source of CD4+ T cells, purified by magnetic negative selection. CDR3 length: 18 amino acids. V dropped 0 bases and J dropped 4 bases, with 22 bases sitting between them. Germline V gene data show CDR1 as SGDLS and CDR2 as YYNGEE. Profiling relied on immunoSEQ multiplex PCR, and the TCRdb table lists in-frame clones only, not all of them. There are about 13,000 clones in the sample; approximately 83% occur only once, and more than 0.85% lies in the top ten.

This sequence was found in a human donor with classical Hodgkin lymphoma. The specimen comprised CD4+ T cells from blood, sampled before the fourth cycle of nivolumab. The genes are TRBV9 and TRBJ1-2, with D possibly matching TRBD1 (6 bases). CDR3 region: CASSVALATGLGPYGYTF. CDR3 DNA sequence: TGTGCCAGCAGCGTAGCACTCGCGACAGGCCTCGGCCCCTATGGCTACACCTTC.